Presented here are 9 T cell receptor beta chains from one specimen sequenced in a study of blood T cell repertoires in COVID-19. Using immunoSEQ multiplex PCR, the repertoire was profiled, and TCRdb retains in-frame clones only, with some absent. The sample holds about 290,000 clones, over 80% seen once. Material for sequencing was peripheral blood. The receptor source for this set is a woman in her forties or fifties with active or convalescent COVID-19.

As DNA, the CDR3 is TGTGCCAGCAGCCAAGCAGCGGGGAACCCCACAGATACGCAGTATTTT. Translating it yields CASSQAAGNPTDTQYF. The rearrangement links TRBV4-2 to TRBJ2-3; the match to TRBD2 covers 7 bases. Trimming at V came to 1 base and at J to 2 bases, leaving 6 bases not matched to a gene. There are 16 residues in the CDR3. Per germline, CDR1 LGHNA and CDR2 YNFKEQ.

The table lists this clone with a count of one. The chain is built from TRBV28 and TRBJ1-5; TRBD1 matches 7 bases. Looked up from germline, CDR1 is MDHEN and CDR2 is SYDVKM. The V gene end was trimmed by 5 bases and the J gene end by 0 bases; junction bases not matched to a gene: 4. The CDR3 extends over 15 amino acids. CDR3 nucleotides: TGTGCCAGCAGTCCGACAGGGTTTAGCAATCAGCCCCAGCATTTT. It encodes CASSPTGFSNQPQHF.

The V and J genes are TRBV5-5 and TRBJ2-5; 12 bases match TRBD2. The V gene's germline CDR1 is SGHKS and CDR2 YYEKEE (reference sequence). V trimming: 7 bases; J trimming: 4 bases; junction bases outside the gene matches: 8. This CDR3 has 15 residues. The CDR3 bases are TGTGCCAGCGGGACTAGCGGGTTCCCGGGAGAGACCCAGTACTTC. Translation: CASGTSGFPGETQYF.

The V call is TRBV5-1, the J call TRBJ2-7, with 10 bases fitting TRBD2. V trimming: 2 bases; J trimming: 6 bases; junction bases outside the gene matches: 14. CDR3 length: 17 residues. Germline values: CDR1 SGHRS, CDR2 YFSETQ. The CDR3 here is CASSFGDGSGRRTEQYF. CDR3 nucleotide sequence: TGCGCCAGCAGCTTCGGAGACGGTAGCGGGAGGAGAACCGAGCAGTACTTC.

This clone was seen only once. The chain has TRBV28 and TRBJ2-5; D may be TRBD2 (6 bases). The CDR3 contains 15 residues. Germline values: CDR1 MDHEN, CDR2 SYDVKM. Between the trimmed V and J ends, which lost 4 bases and 4 bases, there was a span of 16 bases. CDR3 sequence (DNA): TGTGCCAGCAGTTGGGTGGCGGGGACCGGAGAGACCCAGTACTTC. Protein sequence: CASSWVAGTGETQYF.

CDR3 nucleotides: TGCAGCGCCCCCGGGACAGCCACCACAGATACGCAGTATTTT. Its translation is CSAPGTATTDTQYF. The V and J genes are TRBV29-1 and TRBJ2-3; 7 bases map to TRBD1. Germline V gene data show CDR1 as SQVTM and CDR2 as ANQGSEA. V trimming: 7 bases; J trimming: 2 bases; junction bases outside the gene matches: 9. This CDR3 spans 14 amino acids.

Here the CDR3 reads CASSIGGPYNSPLHF. The CDR3 nucleotides read TGTGCCAGTAGTATAGGCGGTCCATATAATTCACCCCTCCACTTT. This chain links TRBV19 with TRBJ1-6; D is unclear. This CDR3 has 15 residues. Germline-derived CDR1 and CDR2 are LNHDA and SQIVND (reference sequence). The V end was cut by 1 base, the J end by 4 bases, with 8 bases between.

This rearrangement joins TRBV28 to TRBJ1-1; D perhaps matches TRBD1 (6 bases). Trimming took 4 bases from V and 3 from J, leaving 15 bases between them. The germline gives CDR1 MDHEN, CDR2 SYDVKM. This CDR3 is built from 15 residues. The CDR3 region has the DNA TGTGCCAGCAGTTCCCCGGGGGCGGGGGACACTGAAGCTTTCTTT. Residues: CASSSPGAGDTEAFF.

This clone appeared a single time. This sequence joins TRBV29-1 and TRBJ2-3; the D gene is possibly TRBD2 (5 bases). The V gene lost 7 bases and the J gene lost 4 bases, with 21 bases spanning the gap. Germline-derived CDR1 and CDR2 are SQVTM and ANQGSEA. The CDR3 spans 15 residues. The CDR3 protein is CSAAVGLIGADTQYF. Written as DNA, the CDR3 is TGCAGCGCCGCAGTAGGACTCATCGGGGCAGATACGCAGTATTTT.